This TCR beta chain was sequenced during a study of T cells in Graves' hyperthyroidism and ophthalmopathy. The CDR3 is 14 amino acids. The V gene's germline CDR1 is MDHEN and CDR2 SYDVKM. V gave up 8 bases and J gave up 3 bases; unmatched junction bases: 7. Disease duration under 2 months; hyperthyroidism patients were aged 18 to 65. Diagnoses used clinical symptoms, serum thyroxine and TRAb, thyroid ultrasound and orbital computed tomography. Amplification of TCR beta CDR3 regions was performed using RNA transcripts as template. TCR CDR3 underwent first-round RT-PCR with the HTBI primer set. Each CDR3 protein gets one entry after TCRdb re-called the multiplex PCR reads with MiXCR. Of more than 300,000 distinct CDR3 sequences detected, about 17% appear once; the ten largest clones hold around a third.

The rearrangement uses TRBV28 and TRBJ2-3; TRBD2 matches 8 bases. This sequence originates from a woman in her thirties with Graves' hyperthyroidism that later progressed to Graves' ophthalmopathy. The sample comprised blood. The CDR3 protein is CASLPGLVTDTQYF. Written as DNA, the CDR3 is TGTGCCAGCTTACCGGGACTAGTGACAGATACGCAGTATTTT.